This T cell receptor beta chain stems from a study of blood T cell repertoires in COVID-19. Study-level information: The cDNA or gDNA used as material had been derived from T cells, B-cell-depleted T cells, or PBMCs.

There are 16 residues in the CDR3. V trimming: 3 bases; J trimming: 2 bases; junction bases outside the gene matches: 7. The germline V gene has CDR1 MGHRA and CDR2 YSYEKL. TCRdb's copy holds only in-frame clones and misses some; the assay was immunoSEQ multiplex PCR. The sample shows about 180,000 clones, 85% to 95% of them seen only once. The source material was peripheral blood. The gene calls are TRBV4-1 and TRBJ1-3, with 7 positions matching TRBD1. The receptor comes from a middle-aged man with acute or convalescent COVID-19. The CDR3 is CASSHLVQGTGNTIYF. In DNA form, the CDR3 reads TGCGCCAGCAGCCACCTCGTACAGGGGACTGGAAACACCATATATTTT.